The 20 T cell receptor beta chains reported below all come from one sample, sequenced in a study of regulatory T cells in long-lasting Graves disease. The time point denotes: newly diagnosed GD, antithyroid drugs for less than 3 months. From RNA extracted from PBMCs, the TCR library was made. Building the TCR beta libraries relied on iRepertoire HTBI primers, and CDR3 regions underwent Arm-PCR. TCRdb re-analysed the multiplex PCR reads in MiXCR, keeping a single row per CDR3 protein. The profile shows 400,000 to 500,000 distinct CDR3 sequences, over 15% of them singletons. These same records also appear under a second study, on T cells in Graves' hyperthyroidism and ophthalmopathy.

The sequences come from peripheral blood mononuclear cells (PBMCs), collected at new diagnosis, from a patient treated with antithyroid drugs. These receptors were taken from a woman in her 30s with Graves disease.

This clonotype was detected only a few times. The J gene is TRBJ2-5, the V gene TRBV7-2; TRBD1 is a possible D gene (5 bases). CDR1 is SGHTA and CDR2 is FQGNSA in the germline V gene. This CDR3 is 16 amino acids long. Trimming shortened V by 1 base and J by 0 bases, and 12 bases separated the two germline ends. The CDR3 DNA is TGTGCCAGCAGCTTAGGGCAGGGAATCGACCAAGAGACCCAGTACTTC. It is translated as CASSLGQGIDQETQYF.

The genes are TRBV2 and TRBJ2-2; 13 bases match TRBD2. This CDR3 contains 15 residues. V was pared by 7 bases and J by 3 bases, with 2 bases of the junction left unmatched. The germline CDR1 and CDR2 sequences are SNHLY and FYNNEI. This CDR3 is CASMGLAGYTGELFF. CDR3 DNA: TGTGCCAGCATGGGACTAGCGGGATACACCGGGGAGCTGTTTTTT.

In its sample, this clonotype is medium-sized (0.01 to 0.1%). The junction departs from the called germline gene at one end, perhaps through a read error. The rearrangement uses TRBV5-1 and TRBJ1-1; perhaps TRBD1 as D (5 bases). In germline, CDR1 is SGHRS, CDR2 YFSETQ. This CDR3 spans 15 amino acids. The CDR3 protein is CASSSLGTANTEAFF. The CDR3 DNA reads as TGTGCCAGCAGCTCGCTCGGGACGGCGAACACTGAAGCTTTCTTT.

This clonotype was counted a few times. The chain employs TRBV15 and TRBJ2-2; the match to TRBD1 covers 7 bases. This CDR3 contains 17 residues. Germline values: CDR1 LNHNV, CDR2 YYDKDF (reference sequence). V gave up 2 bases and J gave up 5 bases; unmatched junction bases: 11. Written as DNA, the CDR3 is TGTGCCACCAGCAGACAAGACAGGGTGTTTCGAACCGGGGAGCTGTTTTTT. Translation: CATSRQDRVFRTGELFF.

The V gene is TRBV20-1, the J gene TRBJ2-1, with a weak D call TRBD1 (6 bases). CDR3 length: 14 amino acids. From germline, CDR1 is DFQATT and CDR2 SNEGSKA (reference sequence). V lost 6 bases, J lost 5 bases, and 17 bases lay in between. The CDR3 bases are TGCAGTGCCGTCGCCCTCACAGGGAACAATGAGCAGTTCTTC. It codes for CSAVALTGNNEQFF.

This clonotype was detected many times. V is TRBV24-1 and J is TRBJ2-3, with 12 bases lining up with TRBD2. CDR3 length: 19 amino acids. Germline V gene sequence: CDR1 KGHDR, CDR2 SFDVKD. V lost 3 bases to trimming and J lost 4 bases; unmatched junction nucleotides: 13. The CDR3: CATSDPTISTSGSADTQYF. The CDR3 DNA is TGTGCCACCAGTGATCCAACGATTTCGACTAGCGGGAGTGCAGATACGCAGTATTTT.

The CDR3 region is CATSTSAGTGLRYSGANVLTF. The CDR3 region has the DNA TGTGCCACCAGCACCAGCGCCGGGACAGGGTTACGGTACTCTGGGGCCAACGTCCTGACTTTC. The V gene is TRBV15, the J gene TRBJ2-6, with 9 bases fitting TRBD1. The CDR3 runs 21 residues. Germline CDR1 is LNHNV and CDR2 is YYDKDF (reference sequence). Trimming removed 4 bases from V and 0 bases from J; junction bases left unmatched: 16.

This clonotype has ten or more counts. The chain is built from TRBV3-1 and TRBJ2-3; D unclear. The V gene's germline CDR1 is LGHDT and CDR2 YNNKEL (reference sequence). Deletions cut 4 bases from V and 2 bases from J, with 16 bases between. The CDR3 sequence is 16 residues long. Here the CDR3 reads CASSPPLDGTTDTQYF. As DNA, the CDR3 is TGTGCCAGCAGCCCCCCCCTAGACGGAACCACAGATACGCAGTATTTT.

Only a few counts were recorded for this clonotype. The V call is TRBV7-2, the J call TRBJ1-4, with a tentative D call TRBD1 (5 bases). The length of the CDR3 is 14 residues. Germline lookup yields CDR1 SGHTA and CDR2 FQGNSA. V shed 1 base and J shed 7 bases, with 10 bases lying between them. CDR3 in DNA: TGTGCCAGCAGCTTAGGAGGGGTGGGTGAAAAACTGTTTTTT. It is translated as CASSLGGVGEKLFF.

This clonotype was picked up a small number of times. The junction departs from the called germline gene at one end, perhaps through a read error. This chain's CDR3 is CASSLLAGTTGELFF. In DNA, the CDR3 is TGTGCTAGCAGCTTACTAGCGGGAACCACCGGGGAGCTGTTTTTT. The V gene is TRBV7-7, the J gene TRBJ2-2; TRBD2 agrees at 10 bases. This CDR3 is 15 amino acids long. CDR1 SSHAT and CDR2 FNYEAQ come from the germline V gene (reference sequence).

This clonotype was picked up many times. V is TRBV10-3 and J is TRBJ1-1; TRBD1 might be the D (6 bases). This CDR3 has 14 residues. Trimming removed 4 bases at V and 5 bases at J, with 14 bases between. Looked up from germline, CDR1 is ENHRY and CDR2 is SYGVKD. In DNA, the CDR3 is TGTGCCATCAGTGGGACAGTCTTGGGGACTGAAGCTTTCTTT. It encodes CAISGTVLGTEAFF.

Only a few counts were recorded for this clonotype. CDR3 sequence: CASSQGGTTEAFF. The CDR3 DNA follows: TGCGCCAGCAGCCAAGGAGGGACGACTGAAGCTTTCTTT. The chain links TRBV4-3 to TRBJ1-1; weak D call: TRBD1 (5 bases). The ends were cut back, 1 base at V and 5 bases at J, with 8 bases in the middle. Looked up from germline, CDR1 is LGHNA and CDR2 is YSLEER. The CDR3 sequence is 13 residues long.

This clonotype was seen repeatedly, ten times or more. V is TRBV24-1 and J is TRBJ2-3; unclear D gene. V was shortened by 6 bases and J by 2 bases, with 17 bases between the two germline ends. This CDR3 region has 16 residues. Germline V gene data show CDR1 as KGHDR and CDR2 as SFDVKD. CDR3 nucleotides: TGTGCCACCAGTCAATCTCGCCCGGCCACCACAGATACGCAGTATTTT. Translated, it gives CATSQSRPATTDTQYF.

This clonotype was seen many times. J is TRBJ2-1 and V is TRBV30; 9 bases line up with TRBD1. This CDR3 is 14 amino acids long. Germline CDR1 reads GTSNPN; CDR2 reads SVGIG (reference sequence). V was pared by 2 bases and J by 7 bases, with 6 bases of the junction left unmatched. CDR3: CAWSPQGAWNEQFF. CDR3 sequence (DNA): TGTGCCTGGAGTCCACAGGGGGCTTGGAATGAGCAGTTCTTC.

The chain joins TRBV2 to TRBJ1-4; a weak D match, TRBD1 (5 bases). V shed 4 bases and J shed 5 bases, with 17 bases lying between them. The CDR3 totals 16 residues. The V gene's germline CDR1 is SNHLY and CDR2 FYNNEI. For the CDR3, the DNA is TGTGCCAGCAGTGGCTTGAGGGCAGGGTGGAATGAAAAACTGTTTTTT. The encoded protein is CASSGLRAGWNEKLFF.

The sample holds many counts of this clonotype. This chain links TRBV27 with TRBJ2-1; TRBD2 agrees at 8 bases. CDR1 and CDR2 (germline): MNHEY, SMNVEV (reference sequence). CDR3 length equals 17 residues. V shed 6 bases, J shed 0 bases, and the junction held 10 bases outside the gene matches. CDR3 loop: CASSNPLSGSSYNEQFF. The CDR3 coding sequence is TGTGCCAGCAGCAATCCCTTGAGCGGGAGCTCCTACAATGAGCAGTTCTTC.

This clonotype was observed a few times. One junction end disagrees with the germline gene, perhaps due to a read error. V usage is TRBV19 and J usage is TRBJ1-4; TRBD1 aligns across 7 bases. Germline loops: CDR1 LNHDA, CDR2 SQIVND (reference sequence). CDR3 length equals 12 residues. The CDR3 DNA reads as TGTGCCAGCTACAGGGGTAATGGAAAACTGTTTTTT. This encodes CASYRGNGKLFF.

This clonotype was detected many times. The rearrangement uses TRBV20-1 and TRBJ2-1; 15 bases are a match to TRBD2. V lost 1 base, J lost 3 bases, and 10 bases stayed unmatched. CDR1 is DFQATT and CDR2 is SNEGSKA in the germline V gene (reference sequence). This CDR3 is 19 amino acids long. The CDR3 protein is CSARAPGTSGRSYYNEQFF. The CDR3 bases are TGCAGTGCTAGAGCCCCCGGGACTAGCGGGAGGAGTTACTACAATGAGCAGTTCTTC.

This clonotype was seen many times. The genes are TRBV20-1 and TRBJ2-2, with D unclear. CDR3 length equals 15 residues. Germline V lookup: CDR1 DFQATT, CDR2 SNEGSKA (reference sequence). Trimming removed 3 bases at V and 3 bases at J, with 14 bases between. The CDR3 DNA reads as TGCAGTGCTAGTGTGGGAACCAGATACACCGGGGAGCTGTTTTTT. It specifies CSASVGTRYTGELFF.

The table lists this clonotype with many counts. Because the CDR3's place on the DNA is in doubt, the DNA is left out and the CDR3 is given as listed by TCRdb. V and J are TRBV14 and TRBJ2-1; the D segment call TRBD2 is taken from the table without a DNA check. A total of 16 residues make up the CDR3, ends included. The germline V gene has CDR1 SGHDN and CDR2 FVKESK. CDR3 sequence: CASSQVASGAIGWEFF.